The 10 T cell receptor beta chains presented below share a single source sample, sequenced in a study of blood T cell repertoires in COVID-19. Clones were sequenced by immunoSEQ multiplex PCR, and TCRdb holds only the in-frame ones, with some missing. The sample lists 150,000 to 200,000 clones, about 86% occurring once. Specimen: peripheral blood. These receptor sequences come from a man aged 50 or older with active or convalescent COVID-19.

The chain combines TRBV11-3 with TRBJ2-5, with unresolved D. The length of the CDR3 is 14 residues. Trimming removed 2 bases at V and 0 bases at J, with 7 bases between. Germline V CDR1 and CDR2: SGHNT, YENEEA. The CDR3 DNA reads TGTGCCAGCAGCTTACCTACGTACCAAGAGACCCAGTACTTC. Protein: CASSLPTYQETQYF.

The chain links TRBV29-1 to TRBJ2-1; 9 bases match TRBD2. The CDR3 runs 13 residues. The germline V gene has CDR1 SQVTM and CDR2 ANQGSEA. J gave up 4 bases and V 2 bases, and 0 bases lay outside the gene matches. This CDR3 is CSVELAGYNEQFF. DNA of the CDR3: TGCAGCGTTGAACTAGCGGGATACAATGAGCAGTTCTTC.

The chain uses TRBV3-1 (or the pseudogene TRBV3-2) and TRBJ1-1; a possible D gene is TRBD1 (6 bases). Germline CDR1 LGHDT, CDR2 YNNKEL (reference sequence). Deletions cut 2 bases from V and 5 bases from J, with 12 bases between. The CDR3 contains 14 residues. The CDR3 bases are TGTGCCAGCAGCCAAAGTGGGGGCTTAACTGAAGCTTTCTTT. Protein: CASSQSGGLTEAFF.

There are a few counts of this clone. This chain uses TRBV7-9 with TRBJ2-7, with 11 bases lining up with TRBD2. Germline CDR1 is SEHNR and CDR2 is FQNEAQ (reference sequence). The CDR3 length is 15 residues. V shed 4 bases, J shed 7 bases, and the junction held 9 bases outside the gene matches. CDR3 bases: TGTGCCAGCAGCTCCTTAGCGGGAGGGAGTGGGGAGCAGTACTTC. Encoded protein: CASSSLAGGSGEQYF. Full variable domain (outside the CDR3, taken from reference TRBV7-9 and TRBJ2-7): DTGVSQNPRHKITKRGQNVTFRCDPISEHNRLYWYRQTLGQGPEFLTYFQNEAQLEKSRLLSDRFSAERPKGSFSTLEIQRTEQGDSAMYLCASSSLAGGSGEQYFGPGTRLTVT.

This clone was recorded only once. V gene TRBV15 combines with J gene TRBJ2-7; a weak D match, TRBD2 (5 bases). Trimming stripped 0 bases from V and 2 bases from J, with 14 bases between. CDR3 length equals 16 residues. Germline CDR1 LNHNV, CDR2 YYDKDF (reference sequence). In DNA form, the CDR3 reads TGTGCCACCAGCAGAGATAAAATTCCTAGCCCCTACGAGCAGTACTTC. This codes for CATSRDKIPSPYEQYF.

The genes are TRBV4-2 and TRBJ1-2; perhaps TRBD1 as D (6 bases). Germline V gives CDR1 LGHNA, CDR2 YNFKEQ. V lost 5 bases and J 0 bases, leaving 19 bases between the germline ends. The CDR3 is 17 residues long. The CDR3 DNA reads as TGTGCCAGCAGCGAACGGATTGGGGACACTCCTAACTATGGCTACACCTTC. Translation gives CASSERIGDTPNYGYTF.

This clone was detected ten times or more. The CDR3 here is CASSEVAGYQPQHF. CDR3 sequence (DNA): TGTGCCAGCAGTGAAGTGGCAGGGTATCAGCCCCAGCATTTT. This chain links TRBV2 with TRBJ1-5; D may be TRBD1 (5 bases). This CDR3 has 14 amino acids. Germline CDR1 and CDR2: SNHLY and FYNNEI. V dropped 1 base and J dropped 5 bases, with 9 bases sitting between them.

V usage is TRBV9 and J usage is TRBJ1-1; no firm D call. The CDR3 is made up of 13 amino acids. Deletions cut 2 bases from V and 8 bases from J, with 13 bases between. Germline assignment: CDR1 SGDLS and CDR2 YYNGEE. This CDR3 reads CASSVTWTGEAFF. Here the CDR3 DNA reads TGTGCCAGCAGCGTCACGTGGACGGGGGAAGCTTTCTTT.

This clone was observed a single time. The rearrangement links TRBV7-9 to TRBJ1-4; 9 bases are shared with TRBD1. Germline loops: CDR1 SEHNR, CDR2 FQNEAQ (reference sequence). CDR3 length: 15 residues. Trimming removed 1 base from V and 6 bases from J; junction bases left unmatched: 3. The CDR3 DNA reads TGTGCCAGCAGCTTAGGTGACAGGGGGGATGAAAAACTGTTTTTT. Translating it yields CASSLGDRGDEKLFF.

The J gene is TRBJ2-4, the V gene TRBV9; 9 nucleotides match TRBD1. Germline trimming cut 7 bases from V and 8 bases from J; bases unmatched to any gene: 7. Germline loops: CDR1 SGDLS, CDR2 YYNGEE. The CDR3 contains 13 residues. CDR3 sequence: CASDPGQGDIQYF. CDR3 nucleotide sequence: TGTGCCAGCGACCCGGGACAGGGAGACATTCAGTACTTC.